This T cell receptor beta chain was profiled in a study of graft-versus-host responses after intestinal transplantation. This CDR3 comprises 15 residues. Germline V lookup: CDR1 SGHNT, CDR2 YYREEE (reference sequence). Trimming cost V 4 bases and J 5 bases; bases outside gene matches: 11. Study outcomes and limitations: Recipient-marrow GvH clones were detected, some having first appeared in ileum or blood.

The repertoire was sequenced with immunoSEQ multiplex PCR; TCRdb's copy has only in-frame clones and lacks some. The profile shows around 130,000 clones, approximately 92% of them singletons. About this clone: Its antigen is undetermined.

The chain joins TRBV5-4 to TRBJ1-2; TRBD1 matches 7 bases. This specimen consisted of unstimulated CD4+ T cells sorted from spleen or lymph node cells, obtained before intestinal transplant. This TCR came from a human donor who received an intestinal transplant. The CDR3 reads CASSAARDSWYGYTF. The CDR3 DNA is TGTGCCAGCAGCGCAGCCCGGGACAGCTGGTATGGCTACACCTTC.